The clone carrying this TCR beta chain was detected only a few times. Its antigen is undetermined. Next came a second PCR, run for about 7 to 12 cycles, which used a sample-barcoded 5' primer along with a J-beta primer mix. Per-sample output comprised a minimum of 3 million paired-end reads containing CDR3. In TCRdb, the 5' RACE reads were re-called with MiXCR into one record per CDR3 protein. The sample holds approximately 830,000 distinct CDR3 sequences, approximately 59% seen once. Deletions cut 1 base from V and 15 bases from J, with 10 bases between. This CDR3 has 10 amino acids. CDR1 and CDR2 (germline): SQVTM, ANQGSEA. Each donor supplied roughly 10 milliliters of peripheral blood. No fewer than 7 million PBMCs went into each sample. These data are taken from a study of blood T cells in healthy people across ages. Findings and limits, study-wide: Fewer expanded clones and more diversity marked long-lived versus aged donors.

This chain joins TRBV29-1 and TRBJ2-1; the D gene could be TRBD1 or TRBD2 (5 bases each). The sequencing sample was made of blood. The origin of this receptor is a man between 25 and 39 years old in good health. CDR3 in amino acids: CSVEAGQTFF. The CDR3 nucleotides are TGCAGCGTTGAAGCGGGGCAGACGTTCTTC.